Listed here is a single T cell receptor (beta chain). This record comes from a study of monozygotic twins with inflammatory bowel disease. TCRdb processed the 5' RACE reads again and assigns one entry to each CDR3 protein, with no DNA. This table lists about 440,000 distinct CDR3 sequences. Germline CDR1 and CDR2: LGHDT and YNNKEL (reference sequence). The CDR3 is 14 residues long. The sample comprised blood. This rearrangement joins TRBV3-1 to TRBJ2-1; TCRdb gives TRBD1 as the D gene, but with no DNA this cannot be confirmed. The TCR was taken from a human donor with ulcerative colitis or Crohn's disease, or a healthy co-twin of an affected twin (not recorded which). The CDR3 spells CASSPYGHTNEQFF.